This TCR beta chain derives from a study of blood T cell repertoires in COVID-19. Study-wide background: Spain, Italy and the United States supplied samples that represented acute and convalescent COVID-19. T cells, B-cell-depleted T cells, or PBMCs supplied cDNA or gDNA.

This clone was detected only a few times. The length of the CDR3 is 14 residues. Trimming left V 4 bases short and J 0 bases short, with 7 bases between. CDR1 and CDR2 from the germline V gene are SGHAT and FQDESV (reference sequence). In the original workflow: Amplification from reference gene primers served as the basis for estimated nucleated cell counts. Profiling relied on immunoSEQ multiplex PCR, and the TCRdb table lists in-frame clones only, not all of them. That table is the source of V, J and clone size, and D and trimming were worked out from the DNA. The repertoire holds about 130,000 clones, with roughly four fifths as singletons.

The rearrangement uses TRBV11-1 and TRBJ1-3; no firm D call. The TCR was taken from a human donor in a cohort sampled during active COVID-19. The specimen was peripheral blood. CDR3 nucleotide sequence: TGTGCCAGCAGCTCGACAAACTCTGGAAACACCATATATTTT. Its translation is CASSSTNSGNTIYF.